The present TCR beta chain was sequenced within a study of glioma-infiltrating T cells. This clonotype is medium-sized in the sample. The CDR3 is made up of 15 amino acids. V lost 3 bases to trimming and J lost 0 bases, with 9 bases between them. The germline CDR1 and CDR2 sequences are KGHSH and LQKENI. Amplification of TCR alpha and beta CDR3 regions from RNA used iRepertoire nested multiplex PCR. TCRdb reprocessed the multiplex PCR reads via MiXCR and lists one record per CDR3 protein. The table has around 2,800 distinct CDR3 sequences, around 34% seen once; the top ten hold roughly 6.6%. Sequencing input: glioma tissue, nonneoplastic brain tissue, or PBMCs (not recorded which). The sequence derives from a human donor with low-grade glioma or glioblastoma, undergoing nonglioma brain surgery, or in good health (not recorded which). This sequence joins TRBV18 and TRBJ1-3, with no clear D. In DNA, the CDR3 is TGTGCCAGCTCACCCCTGCCCGGCTCTGGAAACACCATATATTTT. This translates into CASSPLPGSGNTIYF.